These 15 T cell receptor beta chains were all obtained from the same sample, sequenced in a study of blood T cell repertoires in COVID-19. Repertoires were generated with immunoSEQ multiplex PCR, while TCRdb's copy carries only in-frame clones and drops some. The sample has over 250,000 clones, about nine tenths seen once; the top ten hold around 12%. Sequencing input: peripheral blood. All receptors come from a woman in her sixties with acute or convalescent COVID-19.

The rearrangement links TRBV3-1 (or the pseudogene TRBV3-2) to TRBJ2-4; 14 bases line up with TRBD2. The V and J ends lost 1 base and 7 bases, in that order; junction bases with no gene match: 3. Germline CDR1 LGHDT, CDR2 YNNKEL (reference sequence). This CDR3 spans 16 amino acids. The CDR3 loop is CASSQGTSGGSNIQYF. The CDR3 DNA reads as TGTGCCAGCAGCCAAGGGACTAGCGGGGGGTCCAACATTCAGTACTTC.

The genes are TRBV6-1 and TRBJ2-7; maybe TRBD1 (6 bases). The germline gives CDR1 MNHNS, CDR2 SASEGT. The CDR3 sequence is 12 residues long. V lost 5 bases to trimming and J lost 6 bases, with 11 bases between them. The CDR3: CASSSQGFEQYF. For the CDR3, the DNA is TGTGCCAGCAGTTCCCAGGGGTTCGAGCAGTACTTC.

The J gene is TRBJ2-1, the V gene TRBV5-4, with 11 bases lining up with TRBD2. CDR3 length: 15 amino acids. CDR1 is SGHNT and CDR2 is YYREEE in the germline V gene (reference sequence). J lost 3 bases, V lost 2 bases, and 1 base had no gene match. CDR3 loop: CASSLTSGSYNEQFF. The CDR3 DNA follows: TGTGCCAGCAGCTTAACTAGCGGGAGCTACAATGAGCAGTTCTTC.

In its sample, this clone was seen once. The chain recombines TRBV6-6 with TRBJ1-2; TRBD1 aligns across 8 bases. The germline gives CDR1 MNHNY, CDR2 SVGAGI (reference sequence). CDR3 length equals 16 residues. V lost 6 bases, J lost 3 bases, and 12 bases stayed unmatched. CDR3 in DNA: TGTGCCAGCAGCTCTACCCGAATGACAGGGGACTATGGCTACACCTTC. Translation gives CASSSTRMTGDYGYTF.

The V call is TRBV7-9, the J call TRBJ1-1; D gene ambiguous. This CDR3 is built from 15 residues. Trimming removed 1 base from V and 5 bases from J, with 14 bases in between. Germline V lookup: CDR1 SEHNR, CDR2 FQNEAQ (reference sequence). CDR3 nucleotide sequence: TGTGCCAGCAGCTTAGGGGTCGGGGAAAGAACTGAAGCTTTCTTT. Translating gives CASSLGVGERTEAFF.

The J gene is TRBJ2-5, the V gene TRBV27; 9 nucleotides align to TRBD1. In germline, CDR1 is MNHEY, CDR2 SMNVEV (reference sequence). The CDR3 contains 21 residues. V lost 4 bases and J lost 3; bases outside the gene matches: 24. CDR3 in amino acids: CASSYRRTGVFQKGLKETQYF. DNA of the CDR3: TGTGCCAGCAGTTATAGGAGGACAGGGGTATTCCAGAAAGGATTGAAAGAGACCCAGTACTTC.

The chain uses TRBV7-2 and TRBJ2-2, with TRBD1 identical over 8 bases. V lost 5 bases, J lost 8 bases, and 10 bases stayed unmatched. The CDR3 extends over 15 amino acids. CDR1 is SGHTA and CDR2 is FQGNSA in the germline V gene. The CDR3 bases are TGTGCCAGCAGCCATGGGCAGGGGGCTTGGGGGGAGCTGTTTTTT. Translated, it gives CASSHGQGAWGELFF.

The sample holds a few counts of this clone. The rearrangement joins TRBV5-5 to TRBJ2-7, with D uncertain. CDR1 and CDR2 from the germline V gene are SGHKS and YYEKEE (reference sequence). V was pared by 1 base and J by 3 bases, with 11 bases between. The CDR3 spans 14 residues. The chain's CDR3 is CASSLMSSNYEQYF. The DNA of the CDR3 is TGTGCCAGCAGCTTGATGTCCTCTAACTACGAGCAGTACTTC.

The CDR3 spells CASSLTWTSSGELFF. CDR3 DNA: TGTGCCAGCAGTTTAACCTGGACTAGCTCCGGGGAGCTGTTTTTT. This rearrangement joins TRBV28 to TRBJ2-2, with TRBD2 identical over 8 bases. J lost 6 bases, V lost 2 bases, and 5 bases had no gene match. This CDR3 region has 15 residues. Germline V gene sequence: CDR1 MDHEN, CDR2 SYDVKM.

The V gene is TRBV25-1, the J gene TRBJ2-7, with 9 bases lining up with TRBD1. CDR3 length: 15 amino acids. Germline V CDR1 and CDR2: MGHDK, SYGVNS. V was pared by 2 bases and J by 7 bases, with 9 bases of the junction left unmatched. The CDR3 here is CASSETNRGPGEQYF. The CDR3, as DNA: TGTGCCAGCAGTGAAACTAACAGGGGGCCCGGTGAGCAGTACTTC.

This chain links TRBV5-4 with TRBJ1-1; possible D gene TRBD1, 6 bases. V dropped 2 bases and J dropped 0 bases, with 14 bases sitting between them. Germline V gene lookup returns CDR1 SGHNT and CDR2 YYREEE (reference sequence). The CDR3 sequence is 16 residues long. The CDR3 coding sequence is TGTGCCAGCAGCTTACTCAATACAGGGATGAACACTGAAGCTTTCTTT. Translation: CASSLLNTGMNTEAFF.

The chain uses TRBV28 and TRBJ2-3, with 11 positions matching TRBD2. Looked up from germline, CDR1 is MDHEN and CDR2 is SYDVKM. There are 16 residues in the CDR3. With V trimmed by 4 bases and J by 0 bases, 3 bases remained unmatched. CDR3 region: CASSSWTSGSTDTQYF. For the CDR3, the DNA is TGTGCCAGCAGTTCCTGGACTAGCGGGAGCACAGATACGCAGTATTTT.

The V gene is TRBV4-1, the J gene TRBJ2-3; D not certain. The CDR3 consists of 14 residues. Germline loops: CDR1 MGHRA, CDR2 YSYEKL. Trimming left V 1 base short and J 6 bases short, with 11 bases between. In nucleotides, the CDR3 is TGCGCCAGCAGCCAAGTACTTCTGTGGGATACGCAGTATTTT. The encoded protein is CASSQVLLWDTQYF.

This chain uses TRBV4-3 with TRBJ1-1; 7 nucleotides line up with TRBD1. The length of the CDR3 is 18 residues. Germline CDR1 reads LGHNA; CDR2 reads YSLEER. Trimming removed 3 bases from V and 4 bases from J; junction bases left unmatched: 17. CDR3 protein: CASSQGQLESNLGTEAFF. In DNA form, the CDR3 reads TGCGCCAGCAGCCAGGGACAGCTCGAGTCAAACCTCGGCACTGAAGCTTTCTTT.

V gene TRBV3-1 (or the pseudogene TRBV3-2) combines with J gene TRBJ1-2, with 9 bases matching TRBD1. This CDR3 is 16 amino acids long. Germline V CDR1 and CDR2: LGHDT, YNNKEL (reference sequence). The ends lost 2 bases at V and 6 bases at J; junction bases unmatched: 10. In DNA, the CDR3 is TGTGCCAGCAGCCAAAGGGGGACAGGGAGGTGGGATGGCTACACCTTC. Residues: CASSQRGTGRWDGYTF.